This T cell receptor beta chain was retrieved from a study of cytomegalovirus exposure and HLA in healthy donors. Broader study findings: An analysis done earlier found most TCR beta V segments productive about 90% or about 30% of the time.

About this clone: Antigen: not known.

The J segment lost 0 bases and the V segment lost 0 bases, leaving 12 bases of the junction unmatched. CDR3 length: 19 amino acids. Germline CDR1 SGDLS, CDR2 YYNGEE. Researchers ran the PCR with 60 Vbeta and 13 Jbeta primers. Here immunoSEQ multiplex PCR was the method, and the copy in TCRdb shows in-frame clones only, minus some. Found here are approximately 100,000 clones, roughly 76% of them singletons; the top ten hold roughly 6%. This sequence originates from a woman in her forties or fifties in good health and CMV-seropositive. The gene calls are TRBV9 and TRBJ2-7; 10 bases match TRBD1. What was sequenced was PBMCs. The CDR3 region has the DNA TGTGCCAGCAGCGTAGGAATCAGGGTGGGGACAGGGGCCTCCTACGAGCAGTACTTC. Amino acids: CASSVGIRVGTGASYEQYF.